This TCR beta chain was documented in a study of regulatory T cells in long-lasting Graves disease. Study conclusions and caveats: Because few samples were included, accuracy may have been lower.

Investigators prepared the TCR beta libraries by applying iRepertoire HTBI primers and Arm-PCR of CDR3 regions. TCRdb processed the multiplex PCR reads anew with MiXCR; each CDR3 protein has one entry. The sample has roughly 420,000 distinct CDR3 sequences, 15% to 20% seen once. Trimming removed 0 bases at V and 2 bases at J, with 11 bases between. The CDR3 spans 15 residues. The germline CDR1 and CDR2 sequences are MNHEY and SVGEGT. This clonotype showed up many times. Its antigen remains unidentified. Time point given: newly diagnosed GD, antithyroid drugs for less than 3 months. Making the TCR library involved RNA that had been extracted from PBMCs. A blood draw put around 9.1 milliliters of peripheral blood into EDTA tubes. This sample also belongs to another study, concerning T cells in Graves' hyperthyroidism and ophthalmopathy. That investigation notes: Separation of ophthalmopathy from stable hyperthyroidism was achieved by a 13 V-J model. With a median lead of around 5.9 months before onset, the model predicted ophthalmopathy.

The rearrangement joins TRBV6-2 or TRBV6-3 to TRBJ2-7, with a weak D call TRBD2 (5 bases). This material consisted of peripheral blood mononuclear cells (PBMCs), taken at new diagnosis, from a patient treated with antithyroid drugs. The source is a young woman with Graves disease. The CDR3 coding sequence is TGTGCCAGCAGTTACTCGCCTAGCAGCGCCTACGAGCAGTACTTC. As protein: CASSYSPSSAYEQYF.